Below, 25 T cell receptor beta chains from the same sample are listed, as sequenced in a study of shared clonotypes between healthy human individuals. Assay used: immunoSEQ multiplex PCR; TCRdb lists only in-frame clones, some missing. The sample has a few million clones; roughly 92% are singletons. Material for sequencing was naive CD4+ T cells sorted from blood. Subset noted: CD45RA+ positively selected. All receptors derive from a man between 18 and 35 years old in good health.

V is TRBV7-2 and J is TRBJ2-5; weak D call: TRBD2 (5 bases). V shed 0 bases and J shed 5 bases, with 16 bases lying between them. This CDR3 is 16 amino acids long. CDR1 and CDR2 from the germline V gene are SGHTA and FQGNSA. The CDR3 is CASSLAFPSWMETQYF. The CDR3 nucleotides are TGTGCCAGCAGCTTAGCGTTTCCTAGCTGGATGGAGACCCAGTACTTC.

The V call is TRBV19, the J call TRBJ2-6; the D is unclear. Trimming removed 4 bases from V and 4 bases from J, with 14 bases in between. The germline V gene has CDR1 LNHDA and CDR2 SQIVND (reference sequence). The CDR3 sequence is 16 residues long. DNA for the CDR3: TGTGCCAGTAGTACCCTCGGAACATCAGGGGCCAACGTCCTGACTTTC. It yields the protein CASSTLGTSGANVLTF. Together with reference TRBV19 and TRBJ2-6, the CDR3 gives the full variable domain: DGGITQSPKYLFRKEGQNVTLSCEQNLNHDAMYWYRQDPGQGLRLIYYSQIVNDFQKGDIAEGYSVSREKKESFPLTVTSAQKNPTAFYLCASSTLGTSGANVLTFGAGSRLTVL.

This clone was observed a few times. This chain joins TRBV9 and TRBJ1-2; possible D gene TRBD1, 5 bases. This CDR3 is built from 13 residues. V gave up 3 bases and J gave up 4 bases, with 10 bases separating them. Germline V gives CDR1 SGDLS, CDR2 YYNGEE. The chain's CDR3 is CASSATDSYGYTF. Here the CDR3 DNA reads TGTGCCAGCAGCGCGACAGATTCCTATGGCTACACCTTC.

V is TRBV2 and J is TRBJ2-3; 12 bases are shared with TRBD2. Germline lookup yields CDR1 SNHLY and CDR2 FYNNEI. The CDR3 runs 14 residues. J lost 4 bases, V lost 4 bases, and 0 bases had no gene match. In DNA form, the CDR3 reads TGTGCCAGCAGTGCTAGCGGGAGGGCAGATACGCAGTATTTT. Residues: CASSASGRADTQYF.

This rearrangement joins TRBV7-2 to TRBJ2-3, with 8 positions matching TRBD1. The CDR3 runs 18 residues. The V gene's germline CDR1 is SGHTA and CDR2 FQGNSA. With 3 bases clipped from V and 4 bases from J, the junction kept 15 bases outside the gene matches. The CDR3 DNA is TGTGCCAGCAGCTTCATACAGGGGGGCGGGAAATTCGCAGATACGCAGTATTTT. Protein product: CASSFIQGGGKFADTQYF.

The chain links TRBV18 to TRBJ2-3; D not certain. The CDR3 contains 15 residues. The germline CDR1 and CDR2 sequences are KGHSH and LQKENI. Trimming pared 2 bases from V and 2 bases from J, leaving 11 bases between. The chain's CDR3 is CASSPGPPPTDTQYF. The CDR3 region has the DNA TGTGCCAGCTCACCAGGACCGCCACCCACAGATACGCAGTATTTT.

The genes are TRBV7-6 and TRBJ1-3, with no clear D. The ends were cut back, 0 bases at V and 4 bases at J, with 7 bases in the middle. This CDR3 has 14 amino acids. Per germline, CDR1 SGHVS and CDR2 FNYEAQ. Here the CDR3 DNA reads TGTGCCAGCAGCTTAGCAGGGTCAGGAAACACCATATATTTT. Translated, it gives CASSLAGSGNTIYF.

The chain has TRBV19 and TRBJ2-5; the D gene is possibly TRBD2 (6 bases). This CDR3 region has 14 residues. V was clipped by 6 bases and J by 1 base, with 12 bases between them. Germline-derived CDR1 and CDR2 are LNHDA and SQIVND (reference sequence). The DNA of the CDR3 is TGTGCCAGTAGCAACCGGGACTTCCAAGAGACCCAGTACTTC. This translates into CASSNRDFQETQYF.

This clone has just a few counts. The chain joins TRBV6-5 to TRBJ1-6, with a tentative D call TRBD1 (6 bases). CDR1 is MNHEY, CDR2 SVGAGI, per germline. This CDR3 has 13 amino acids. Trimming removed 4 bases from V and 5 bases from J, with 6 bases in between. The CDR3 DNA sequence: TGTGCCAGCAGTTGGACAGATAATTCACCCCTCCACTTT. As protein: CASSWTDNSPLHF.

The chain has TRBV6-5 and TRBJ1-2, with 7 bases fitting TRBD1. V was clipped by 4 bases and J by 0 bases; unmatched bases: 5. The germline CDR1 and CDR2 sequences are MNHEY and SVGAGI. This CDR3 contains 15 residues. CDR3 amino acids: CASSSTGAANYGYTF. The CDR3 nucleotides are TGTGCCAGCAGTTCCACAGGGGCAGCTAACTATGGCTACACCTTC.

The gene calls are TRBV19 and TRBJ1-2, with TRBD1 identical over 8 bases. The germline V gene encodes CDR1 LNHDA and CDR2 SQIVND (reference sequence). The junction had 19 bases not matched to a gene; V was cut back by 3 bases and J by 7 bases. The CDR3 is made up of 18 amino acids. The CDR3 spells CASSILTYATGADGGYTF. The CDR3 region has the DNA TGTGCCAGTAGTATCCTCACCTACGCGACAGGGGCGGATGGTGGCTACACCTTC.

The rearrangement joins TRBV10-3 to TRBJ1-6; weak D call: TRBD1 (6 bases). Deletions cut 8 bases from V and 10 bases from J, with 12 bases between. The CDR3 runs 12 residues. Per the germline V gene, CDR1 is ENHRY and CDR2 is SYGVKD. The CDR3: CAISAGVSPLHF. The CDR3 DNA reads TGTGCCATCTCTGCAGGGGTCTCACCCCTCCACTTT.

The chain has TRBV5-1 and TRBJ2-5; TRBD1 matches at 11 bases. The trim removed 4 bases at V and 5 bases at J, leaving 7 bases unmatched. Germline CDR1 is SGHRS and CDR2 is YFSETQ. The CDR3 has 15 amino acids. The CDR3 DNA is TGCGCCAGCAGCCCACGGACAGGGGGCGAGGAGACCCAGTACTTC. Translated: CASSPRTGGEETQYF.

Points on this clone: Other DNA sequences in the sample encode the same CDR3. The CDR3 nucleotides are TGCGCCAGCAGCTTGGAAGGGGTAGGCAATCAGCCCCAGCATTTT. Translation gives CASSLEGVGNQPQHF. This chain joins TRBV5-1 and TRBJ1-5; tentatively, D is TRBD1 (5 bases). This CDR3 is built from 15 residues. Germline lookup yields CDR1 SGHRS and CDR2 YFSETQ. Trimming shortened V by 0 bases and J by 2 bases, and 9 bases separated the two germline ends.

The rearrangement joins TRBV7-3 to TRBJ2-1; no reliable D call. From germline, CDR1 is SGHTA and CDR2 FQGTGA. Trimming pared 0 bases from V and 0 bases from J, leaving 6 bases between. This CDR3 spans 15 amino acids. The CDR3 here is CASSLTPNSYNEQFF. In nucleotides, the CDR3 is TGTGCCAGCAGCTTAACTCCTAACTCCTACAATGAGCAGTTCTTC.

This chain links TRBV5-1 with TRBJ2-7; 13 bases line up with TRBD2. The CDR3 extends over 14 amino acids. Germline V lookup: CDR1 SGHRS, CDR2 YFSETQ. V lost 4 bases, J lost 7 bases, and 5 bases stayed unmatched. The CDR3 DNA follows: TGCGCCAGCAGCGGGGGACTAGCGGGAAGGGAGCAGTACTTC. This encodes CASSGGLAGREQYF.

The V gene is TRBV27, the J gene TRBJ2-2; D is ambiguous. The CDR3 sequence is 14 residues long. Germline V gene data show CDR1 as MNHEY and CDR2 as SMNVEV (reference sequence). The V end lost 3 bases, the J end lost 4 bases, and 9 bases lay between the germline ends. The CDR3 protein is CASSFERITGELFF. CDR3 DNA: TGTGCCAGCAGTTTTGAAAGGATCACCGGGGAGCTGTTTTTT.

Notes on this clone: Additional DNA sequences in this sample encode the identical CDR3. The gene calls are TRBV18 and TRBJ2-7; 8 nucleotides line up with TRBD2. Germline lookup yields CDR1 KGHSH and CDR2 LQKENI. V shed 2 bases and J 0 bases; nucleotides not matched to a gene: 3. The CDR3 spans 15 residues. CDR3 nucleotide sequence: TGTGCCAGCTCACCAACTAGCGGAAGCTCCTACGAGCAGTACTTC. Its protein is CASSPTSGSSYEQYF. Using reference TRBV18 and TRBJ2-7 for the parts outside the CDR3, the full variable domain is NAGVMQNPRHLVRRRGQEARLRCSPMKGHSHVYWYRQLPEEGLKFMVYLQKENIIDESGMPKERFSAEFPKEGPSILRIQQVVRGDSAAYFCASSPTSGSSYEQYFGPGTRLTVT.

This clone was counted a single time. The chain combines TRBV28 with TRBJ1-6, with 9 bases aligning to TRBD1. From germline, CDR1 is MDHEN and CDR2 SYDVKM. Losses at the gene ends were 8 bases for V and 2 bases for J; bases not matched to a gene: 19. The CDR3 length is 20 residues. The CDR3 loop is CASSFGEGTGFPAYNSPLHF. The CDR3 nucleotides read TGTGCCAGCTCCTTCGGTGAGGGGACAGGGTTCCCCGCCTATAATTCACCCCTCCACTTT.

This clone was found a few times. The chain couples TRBV10-3 to TRBJ1-5; D unclear. The ends were cut back, 5 bases at V and 3 bases at J, with 8 bases in the middle. The CDR3 loop spans 13 amino acids. The germline V gene encodes CDR1 ENHRY and CDR2 SYGVKD. CDR3: CAISNRTNQPQHF. CDR3 in DNA: TGTGCCATCAGTAACCGGACCAATCAGCCCCAGCATTTT.

This clone was found a few times. J is TRBJ1-1 and V is TRBV28; D gene unclear. This CDR3 is built from 13 residues. In germline, CDR1 is MDHEN, CDR2 SYDVKM. V dropped 5 bases and J dropped 12 bases, with 19 bases sitting between them. The CDR3 spells CASSQSDGRETFF. CDR3 bases: TGTGCCAGCAGTCAATCGGACGGCCGGGAGACTTTCTTT. The full variable domain, completed using reference TRBV28 and TRBJ1-1, is DVKVTQSSRYLVKRTGEKVFLECVQDMDHENMFWYRQDPGLGLRLIYFSYDVKMKEKGDIPEGYSVSREKKERFSLILESASTNQTSMYLCASSQSDGRETFFGQGTRLTVV.

The V gene is TRBV7-9, the J gene TRBJ2-5; a weak D match, TRBD1 (7 bases). The CDR3 totals 14 residues. Germline CDR1 SEHNR, CDR2 FQNEAQ (reference sequence). V dropped 8 bases and J dropped 5 bases, with 18 bases sitting between them. In nucleotides, the CDR3 is TGTGCCAGCGGCGGAGGGACAGAGAGGGAGACCCAGTACTTC. It is translated as CASGGGTERETQYF.

This clone was counted a single time. The chain carries TRBV5-4 and TRBJ2-3, with 7 bases fitting TRBD2. The length of the CDR3 is 15 residues. V shed 3 bases, J shed 0 bases, and the junction held 4 bases outside the gene matches. Germline loops: CDR1 SGHNT, CDR2 YYREEE (reference sequence). CDR3 in DNA: TGTGCCAGCAGCTCGCGGGGGACTAGCACAGATACGCAGTATTTT. As protein: CASSSRGTSTDTQYF.

This sequence joins TRBV6-5 and TRBJ2-1, with 10 bases matching TRBD2. V lost 4 bases to trimming and J lost 4 bases; unmatched junction nucleotides: 4. CDR3 length equals 15 residues. Germline CDR1 reads MNHEY; CDR2 reads SVGAGI. CDR3 amino acids: CASSSSSGGYNEQFF. CDR3 in DNA: TGTGCCAGCAGTTCCTCTAGCGGGGGATACAATGAGCAGTTCTTC.

This chain links TRBV5-1 with TRBJ2-2; 14 positions match TRBD2. V dropped 4 bases and J dropped 5; count of bases not matched to a gene: 7. CDR1 and CDR2 (germline): SGHRS, YFSETQ. The CDR3 totals 17 residues. The chain's CDR3 is CASSRGLAGAGTGELFF. CDR3 sequence (DNA): TGCGCCAGCAGCCGGGGACTAGCGGGAGCGGGGACCGGGGAGCTGTTTTTT.